The 28 T cell receptor beta chains below come from one sample, sequenced in a study of T cell responses to AZD1222 COVID-19 vaccine. This table comes from immunoSEQ multiplex PCR, and its TCRdb copy is limited to in-frame clones, with some not included. This sample has 140,000 or so clones, with 80% to 95% found just once. Material: peripheral blood, obtained on day 0 of AZD1222 vaccination. These TCRs come from an adult in good health.

The J gene is TRBJ1-2, the V gene TRBV30; 7 bases are a match to TRBD1. The junction had 8 bases not matched to a gene; V was cut back by 0 bases and J by 4 bases. This CDR3 region has 15 residues. Looked up from germline, CDR1 is GTSNPN and CDR2 is SVGIG (reference sequence). The CDR3 loop reads CAWSVFEGAGYGYTF. Written as DNA, the CDR3 is TGTGCCTGGAGTGTTTTCGAGGGGGCGGGCTATGGCTACACCTTC.

The chain joins TRBV3-1 (or the pseudogene TRBV3-2) to TRBJ1-6; TRBD1 might be the D (5 bases). CDR1 and CDR2 (germline): LGHDT, YNNKEL (reference sequence). This CDR3 has 15 amino acids. Between the trimmed V and J ends, which lost 4 bases and 9 bases, there was a span of 16 bases. The CDR3 reads CASSRRGEGISPLHF. In DNA form, the CDR3 reads TGTGCCAGCAGCCGCCGGGGGGAGGGGATTTCACCCCTCCACTTT.

V usage is TRBV7-9 and J usage is TRBJ2-7, with D hard to call. This CDR3 has 12 amino acids. The V gene lost 3 bases and the J gene lost 5 bases, with 8 bases spanning the gap. Germline CDR1 SEHNR, CDR2 FQNEAQ (reference sequence). The CDR3 DNA follows: TGTGCCAGCAGCTTTTCCCTGGACGAGCAGTACTTC. Its protein is CASSFSLDEQYF.

The V call is TRBV30, the J call TRBJ2-7, with 10 bases lining up with TRBD2. V was clipped by 0 bases and J by 1 base; unmatched bases: 6. CDR3 size: 16 residues. Germline values: CDR1 GTSNPN, CDR2 SVGIG (reference sequence). In nucleotides, the CDR3 is TGTGCCTGGAGTGTACCCTATAGCGGGAGGTCCTACGAGCAGTACTTC. Its translation: CAWSVPYSGRSYEQYF. Full variable domain (rest looked up from reference TRBV30 and TRBJ2-7): SQTIHQWPATLVQPVGSPLSLECTVEGTSNPNLYWYRQAAGRGLQLLFYSVGIGQISSEVPQNLSASRPQDRQFILSSKKLLLSDSGFYLCAWSVPYSGRSYEQYFGPGTRLTVT.

The J gene is TRBJ1-5, the V gene TRBV30; unclear D gene. The CDR3 spans 13 residues. Trimming took 2 bases from V and 5 from J, leaving 10 bases between them. Germline V gene sequence: CDR1 GTSNPN, CDR2 SVGIG (reference sequence). The CDR3 coding sequence is TGTGCCTGGAGTAGCGGGTCCTATCAGCCCCAGCATTTT. Its protein product is CAWSSGSYQPQHF.

The chain joins TRBV7-7 to TRBJ2-7; 10 bases are a match to TRBD1. CDR3 length: 14 residues. V gave up 1 base and J gave up 5 bases; unmatched junction bases: 2. From germline, CDR1 is SSHAT and CDR2 FNYEAQ (reference sequence). CDR3 nucleotide sequence: TGTGCCAGCAGCTTAGGAGGGACAGGGGACGAGCAGTACTTC. This translates into CASSLGGTGDEQYF.

The CDR3 sequence: CASSYGGSGNEKLFF. The DNA for the CDR3 is TGTGCCAGCAGTTACGGCGGCAGTGGAAATGAAAAACTGTTTTTT. This sequence joins TRBV6-5 and TRBJ1-4; unclear D gene. Germline V gene sequence: CDR1 MNHEY, CDR2 SVGAGI. With 2 bases removed from V and 5 bases from J, the gap between germline ends came to 12 bases. This CDR3 region has 15 residues.

This chain connects TRBV30 to TRBJ1-4; D gene ambiguous. Germline loops: CDR1 GTSNPN, CDR2 SVGIG (reference sequence). Trimming removed 2 bases at V and 7 bases at J, with 20 bases between. This CDR3 has 16 residues. CDR3 in amino acids: CAWSIGLRLGSEKLFF. Written as DNA, the CDR3 is TGTGCCTGGAGTATCGGGTTGAGGCTGGGTAGTGAAAAACTGTTTTTT.

This clone occurred once. The rearrangement joins TRBV5-1 to TRBJ2-7; D possibly corresponds to TRBD1 (6 bases). CDR3 length equals 15 residues. From germline, CDR1 is SGHRS and CDR2 YFSETQ. Trimming took 3 bases from V and 3 from J, leaving 16 bases between them. The CDR3 region has the DNA TGCGCCAGCAGCTGGTCAACAGGGTCAGGCTACGAGCAGTACTTC. Amino acids: CASSWSTGSGYEQYF.

V is TRBV27 and J is TRBJ1-1; 11 nucleotides agree with TRBD1. J gave up 5 bases and V 5 bases, and 4 bases lay outside the gene matches. The CDR3 contains 14 residues. Per germline, CDR1 MNHEY and CDR2 SMNVEV (reference sequence). CDR3 residues: CASSGTGGRTEAFF. The CDR3, as DNA: TGTGCCAGCAGTGGGACAGGGGGGAGGACTGAAGCTTTCTTT.

The chain combines TRBV9 with TRBJ2-2; D possibly corresponds to TRBD1 (6 bases). This CDR3 is built from 15 residues. Germline CDR1 and CDR2: SGDLS and YYNGEE. The ends were cut back, 0 bases at V and 7 bases at J, with 13 bases in the middle. The CDR3 coding sequence is TGTGCCAGCAGCGTAGGTGGGGGCGCCAACGGGGAGCTGTTTTTT. Encoded protein: CASSVGGGANGELFF.

The CDR3, as DNA: TGTGCCAGCAGTTCCACAGGGGAACAGGCAGGTGAGCAGTTCTTC. It codes for CASSSTGEQAGEQFF. The chain recombines TRBV28 with TRBJ2-1; TRBD1 matches 7 bases. Germline CDR1 and CDR2: MDHEN and SYDVKM. There are 15 residues in the CDR3. V lost 4 bases and J lost 9; bases outside the gene matches: 12.

The CDR3 region is CSVGPSGRADRDPGELFF. The CDR3, as DNA: TGCAGCGTTGGACCTAGCGGGAGGGCCGACCGGGACCCCGGGGAGCTGTTTTTT. This chain joins TRBV29-1 and TRBJ2-2; 12 nucleotides match TRBD2. The germline V gene encodes CDR1 SQVTM and CDR2 ANQGSEA. The CDR3 runs to 18 residues. With 4 bases clipped from V and 6 bases from J, the junction kept 15 bases outside the gene matches.

The chain has TRBV5-1 and TRBJ1-1; a weak D match, TRBD1 (5 bases). The CDR3 spans 13 residues. V was clipped by 4 bases and J by 3 bases, with 10 bases between them. Germline-derived CDR1 and CDR2 are SGHRS and YFSETQ. The CDR3 here is CASSLLGDTEAFF. CDR3 sequence (DNA): TGCGCCAGCAGCCTCCTGGGGGACACTGAAGCTTTCTTT. The full variable domain, with the rest looked up from reference TRBV5-1 and TRBJ1-1, is KAGVTQTPRYLIKTRGQQVTLSCSPISGHRSVSWYQQTPGQGLQFLFEYFSETQRNKGNFPGRFSGRQFSNSRSEMNVSTLELGDSALYLCASSLLGDTEAFFGQGTRLTVV.

V and J are TRBV5-4 and TRBJ1-2; 9 bases match TRBD1. This CDR3 region has 15 residues. Germline lookup yields CDR1 SGHNT and CDR2 YYREEE (reference sequence). V lost 4 bases and J lost 4; bases outside the gene matches: 8. CDR3 sequence (DNA): TGTGCCAGCAGCCGGACAGGGGAAGGGGTCTATGGCTACACCTTC. It is translated as CASSRTGEGVYGYTF.

This rearrangement joins TRBV5-1 to TRBJ1-2; D gene ambiguous. The germline V gene encodes CDR1 SGHRS and CDR2 YFSETQ. Trimming shortened V by 0 bases and J by 4 bases, and 13 bases separated the two germline ends. CDR3 length: 15 residues. The CDR3 DNA reads TGCGCCAGCAGCTTGGCCAGTCTACCCTCCTATGGCTACACCTTC. It translates to CASSLASLPSYGYTF.

Concerning this clone itself: Different DNA sequences within this sample yield the same CDR3. The V call is TRBV15, the J call TRBJ1-3, with a possible D match to TRBD1 (6 bases). The CDR3 contains 14 residues. In germline, CDR1 is LNHNV, CDR2 YYDKDF (reference sequence). V was trimmed by 0 bases and J by 4 bases, leaving 7 bases between them. For the CDR3, the DNA is TGTGCCACCAGCAGAGATAGGGGGGGAAACACCATATATTTT. Its translation is CATSRDRGGNTIYF.

V usage is TRBV30 and J usage is TRBJ1-1; D might be TRBD1 (6 bases). The CDR3 has 13 residues. Trimming shortened V by 2 bases and J by 3 bases, and 10 bases separated the two germline ends. Germline assignment: CDR1 GTSNPN and CDR2 SVGIG (reference sequence). CDR3 sequence (DNA): TGTGCCTGGAGTATTCAGGGGCACACTGAAGCTTTCTTT. Its translation: CAWSIQGHTEAFF.

The rearrangement joins TRBV9 to TRBJ2-1; D might be TRBD1 or TRBD2, each matching 5 bases. CDR3 size: 16 residues. CDR1 SGDLS and CDR2 YYNGEE come from the germline V gene. V dropped 1 base and J dropped 1 base, with 12 bases sitting between them. CDR3 sequence reads: CASSVLGDPSYNEQFF. CDR3 coding DNA: TGTGCCAGCAGCGTATTGGGGGACCCTTCCTACAATGAGCAGTTCTTC.

The chain joins TRBV12-5 to TRBJ2-4, with TRBD1 identical over 9 bases. CDR1 is LGHNT and CDR2 is FRNRAP in the germline V gene. The J segment lost 6 bases and the V segment lost 6 bases, leaving 3 bases of the junction unmatched. This CDR3 is 13 amino acids long. CDR3 residues: CASGQTGGNIQYF. For the CDR3, the DNA is TGTGCTAGTGGCCAGACAGGGGGAAACATTCAGTACTTC.

This chain uses TRBV7-6 with TRBJ2-7; 9 nucleotides line up with TRBD2. The CDR3 length is 16 residues. V lost 5 bases, J lost 6 bases, and 14 bases stayed unmatched. Germline CDR1 and CDR2: SGHVS and FNYEAQ. For the CDR3, the DNA is TGTGCCAGCAGCCCCCGGACTAGCGCCACCCCCTCCGAGCAGTACTTC. Translating it yields CASSPRTSATPSEQYF.

The genes are TRBV19 and TRBJ1-2, with TRBD1 identical over 8 bases. Trimming removed 2 bases from V and 2 bases from J; junction bases left unmatched: 10. The CDR3 is made up of 17 amino acids. CDR1 is LNHDA, CDR2 SQIVND, per germline (reference sequence). The CDR3 loop is CASSIRAGGASNYGYTF. The CDR3 bases are TGTGCCAGTAGTATACGGGCAGGGGGCGCATCCAACTATGGCTACACCTTC. Variable domain in full (rest from reference TRBV19 and TRBJ1-2): DGGITQSPKYLFRKEGQNVTLSCEQNLNHDAMYWYRQDPGQGLRLIYYSQIVNDFQKGDIAEGYSVSREKKESFPLTVTSAQKNPTAFYLCASSIRAGGASNYGYTFGSGTRLTVV.

This clone was counted a single time. This sequence joins TRBV24-1 and TRBJ2-7; D not certain. Per the germline V gene, CDR1 is KGHDR and CDR2 is SFDVKD. The CDR3 has 16 residues. V was clipped by 3 bases and J by 2 bases, with 16 bases between them. CDR3 amino acids: CATSDPTVEGTYEQYF. CDR3 in DNA: TGTGCCACCAGTGATCCCACAGTCGAAGGTACCTACGAGCAGTACTTC.

The chain has TRBV6-2 or TRBV6-3 and TRBJ2-5; D remains ambiguous. The CDR3 loop spans 13 amino acids. V was trimmed by 1 base and J by 5 bases, leaving 8 bases between them. Germline V lookup: CDR1 MNHEY, CDR2 SVGEGT. The CDR3 reads CASSYLVEETQYF. CDR3 coding DNA: TGTGCCAGCAGTTACTTAGTGGAGGAGACCCAGTACTTC.

This clone appeared a few times. The CDR3 bases are TGTGCCAGCAGTGAGGGGACAGGGTATCAGCCCCAGCATTTT. This codes for CASSEGTGYQPQHF. The chain employs TRBV6-1 and TRBJ1-5, with 9 bases fitting TRBD1. The V segment lost 3 bases and the J segment 5 bases; nucleotides outside the gene matches: 2. This CDR3 is 14 amino acids long. The germline gives CDR1 MNHNS, CDR2 SASEGT.

The chain combines TRBV25-1 with TRBJ2-3; D uncertain. Germline assignment: CDR1 MGHDK and CDR2 SYGVNS. Trimming stripped 3 bases from V and 2 bases from J, with 6 bases between. CDR3 length: 13 amino acids. CDR3 sequence (DNA): TGTGCCAGCAGTGATATTTACACAGATACGCAGTATTTT. The encoded protein is CASSDIYTDTQYF.

This sequence joins TRBV28 and TRBJ2-1, with 9 bases lining up with TRBD2. In germline, CDR1 is MDHEN, CDR2 SYDVKM. With V trimmed by 6 bases and J by 2 bases, 5 bases remained unmatched. The CDR3 contains 15 residues. For the CDR3, the DNA is TGTGCCAGCAGAATAGCGGGAGCCCCCTACAATGAGCAGTTCTTC. Amino acids: CASRIAGAPYNEQFF.

As regards this clone: Germline and junction disagree at one end, which may indicate a read error. The chain uses TRBV2 and TRBJ1-2; D not certain. Germline CDR1 is SNHLY and CDR2 is FYNNEI. This CDR3 is built from 12 residues. CDR3 nucleotides: TGTGCCACCAGTTTACAGACCCCTGGCTACACCTTC. Its translation: CATSLQTPGYTF.